This T cell receptor (beta chain) was sequenced for a study of shared clonotypes between healthy human individuals. Study findings and constraints: Depth of sequencing was expected to influence donor clonotype sharing.

The donors, all of them Caucasian adults, lived in Nashville, Tennessee. The CDR3 consists of 13 residues. The V gene lost 5 bases and the J gene lost 1 base, with 8 bases spanning the gap. From germline, CDR1 is LNHDA and CDR2 SQIVND (reference sequence). This clone was counted at least ten times. The antigen is not known. Each subset's genomic DNA was split evenly across several immunoSEQ plates. The table came from immunoSEQ multiplex PCR; TCRdb's copy has only in-frame clones and leaves some out. Of around 120,000 clones listed, 67% are singletons. The source material was memory CD8+ T cells sorted from blood. Subset specified: CD45RO+ cells pooled with CCR7-negative TemRA cells. The rearrangement links TRBV19 to TRBJ1-1; D is undetermined. The TCR comes from a woman in her thirties in good health. This CDR3 is CASSVWTNTEAFF. As DNA, the CDR3 is TGTGCCAGTAGTGTTTGGACGAACACTGAAGCTTTCTTT.